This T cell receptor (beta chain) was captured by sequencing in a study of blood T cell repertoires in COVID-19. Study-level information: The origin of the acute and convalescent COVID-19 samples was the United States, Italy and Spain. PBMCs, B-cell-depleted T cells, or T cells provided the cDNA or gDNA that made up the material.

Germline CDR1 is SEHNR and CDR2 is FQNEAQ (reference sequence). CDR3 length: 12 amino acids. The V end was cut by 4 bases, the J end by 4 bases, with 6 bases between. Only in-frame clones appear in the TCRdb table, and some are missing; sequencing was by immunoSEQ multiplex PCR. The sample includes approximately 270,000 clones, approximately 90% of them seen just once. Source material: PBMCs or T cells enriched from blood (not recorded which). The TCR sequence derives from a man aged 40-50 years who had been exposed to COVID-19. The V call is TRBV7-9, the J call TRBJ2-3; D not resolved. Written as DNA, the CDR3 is TGTGCCAGCAGCTCCTACTCAGATACGCAGTATTTT. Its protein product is CASSSYSDTQYF.